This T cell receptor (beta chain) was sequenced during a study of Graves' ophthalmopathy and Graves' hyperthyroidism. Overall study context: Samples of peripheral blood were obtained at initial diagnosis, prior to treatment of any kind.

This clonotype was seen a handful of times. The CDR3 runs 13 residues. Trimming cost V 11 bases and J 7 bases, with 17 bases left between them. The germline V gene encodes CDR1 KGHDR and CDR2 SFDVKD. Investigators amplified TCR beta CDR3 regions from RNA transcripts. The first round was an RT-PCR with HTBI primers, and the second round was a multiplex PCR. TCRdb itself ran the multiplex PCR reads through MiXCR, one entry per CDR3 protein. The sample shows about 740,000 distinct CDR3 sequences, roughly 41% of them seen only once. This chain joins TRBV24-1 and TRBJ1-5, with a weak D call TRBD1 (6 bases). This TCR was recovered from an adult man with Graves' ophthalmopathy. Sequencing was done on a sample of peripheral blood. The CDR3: CASSRRGAQPQHF. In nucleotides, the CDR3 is TGTGCCAGCAGCCGTCGGGGGGCCCAGCCCCAGCATTTT.